These 26 T cell receptor beta chains were sequenced from one sample in a study of T cell responses to AZD1222 COVID-19 vaccine. The repertoire was sequenced with immunoSEQ multiplex PCR; TCRdb's copy has only in-frame clones and lacks some. Of under 85,000 clones listed, roughly 90% are singletons. The sequences come from peripheral blood, collected on day 0 of AZD1222 vaccination. These TCRs come from an adult in good health.

The chain is built from TRBV6-5 and TRBJ1-2; 10 bases match TRBD1. There are 13 residues in the CDR3. Trimming at V came to 4 bases and at J to 8 bases, leaving 4 bases not matched to a gene. CDR1 and CDR2 (germline): MNHEY, SVGAGI. The CDR3 bases are TGTGCCAGCAGTTCGTTGACAGGGGGCGGCTACACCTTC. As protein: CASSSLTGGGYTF.

The chain has TRBV14 and TRBJ2-7; 12 nucleotides align to TRBD2. CDR1 SGHDN and CDR2 FVKESK come from the germline V gene. This CDR3 comprises 14 residues. The V segment lost 3 bases and the J segment 4 bases; nucleotides outside the gene matches: 1. In DNA, the CDR3 is TGTGCCAGCAGCCAGACTAGCGGGAGTTACGAGCAGTACTTC. Translating gives CASSQTSGSYEQYF.

The J gene is TRBJ1-2, the V gene TRBV4-3, with D possibly TRBD1 on 6 matching bases. The CDR3 is 13 residues long. With 0 bases removed from V and 8 bases from J, the gap between germline ends came to 10 bases. The germline CDR1 and CDR2 sequences are LGHNA and YSLEER. For the CDR3, the DNA is TGCGCCAGCAGCCAAGATACAGGGAGCGGCTACACCTTC. Its protein product is CASSQDTGSGYTF.

This clone has more than one count but fewer than ten. The CDR3 region has the DNA TGTGCCAGCATTCACCGCCGACAGGGCGGCTATGGCTACACCTTC. It encodes CASIHRRQGGYGYTF. This chain connects TRBV6-5 to TRBJ1-2, with TRBD1 matching 7 bases. Germline values: CDR1 MNHEY, CDR2 SVGAGI. CDR3 length equals 15 residues. Trimming cost V 7 bases and J 4 bases; bases outside gene matches: 12.

The chain joins TRBV10-1 to TRBJ2-7; no reliable D call. This CDR3 comprises 14 residues. V lost 2 bases and J lost 0, with 8 bases in between. Germline V gene sequence: CDR1 WNHNN, CDR2 SYGVQD (reference sequence). As DNA, the CDR3 is TGCGCCAGCAGTGAGATTGGTAGCTCCTACGAGCAGTACTTC. It yields the protein CASSEIGSSYEQYF.

The V call is TRBV4-1, the J call TRBJ1-2; possibly TRBD1 for D (5 bases). The ends were cut back, 0 bases at V and 7 bases at J, with 12 bases in the middle. The CDR3 covers 14 residues. Germline CDR1 and CDR2: MGHRA and YSYEKL. The CDR3 DNA reads as TGCGCCAGCAGCCAAGATCAGGGCTCGGGTGGCTACACCTTC. It specifies CASSQDQGSGGYTF.

The gene calls are TRBV7-9 and TRBJ1-4; maybe TRBD1 (6 bases). The V end was cut by 2 bases, the J end by 0 bases, with 13 bases between. Looked up from germline, CDR1 is SEHNR and CDR2 is FQNEAQ (reference sequence). The CDR3 contains 17 residues. The CDR3 spells CASSLKGGTATNEKLFF. DNA of the CDR3: TGTGCCAGCAGCTTAAAAGGGGGGACCGCAACTAATGAAAAACTGTTTTTT.

This chain links TRBV3-1 (or the pseudogene TRBV3-2) with TRBJ2-5; D gene ambiguous. Germline lookup yields CDR1 LGHDT and CDR2 YNNKEL (reference sequence). The CDR3 consists of 11 residues. V lost 5 bases and J 7 bases, leaving 8 bases between the germline ends. The CDR3 loop reads CASSSRGTQYF. CDR3 coding DNA: TGTGCCAGCAGCTCCAGAGGGACCCAGTACTTC.

V and J are TRBV28 and TRBJ1-5; D possibly corresponds to TRBD1 (5 bases). This CDR3 is built from 15 residues. Trimming removed 7 bases from V and 0 bases from J, with 13 bases in between. The germline CDR1 and CDR2 sequences are MDHEN and SYDVKM. The CDR3 DNA follows: TGTGCCAGCAACTCCGGGGGGGATAGCAATCAGCCCCAGCATTTT. Residues: CASNSGGDSNQPQHF. Drawing the rest from reference TRBV28 and TRBJ1-5, the complete variable domain is DVKVTQSSRYLVKRTGEKVFLECVQDMDHENMFWYRQDPGLGLRLIYFSYDVKMKEKGDIPEGYSVSREKKERFSLILESASTNQTSMYLCASNSGGDSNQPQHFGDGTRLSIL.

The rearrangement joins TRBV18 to TRBJ2-7; unclear D gene. The length of the CDR3 is 14 residues. The germline CDR1 and CDR2 sequences are KGHSH and LQKENI. V was clipped by 3 bases and J by 0 bases, with 9 bases between them. The CDR3 spells CASSPGGSSYEQYF. CDR3 sequence (DNA): TGTGCCAGCTCACCGGGCGGAAGCTCCTACGAGCAGTACTTC.

This chain joins TRBV7-2 and TRBJ2-3; 7 bases line up with TRBD2. CDR3 length: 16 residues. The ends lost 2 bases at V and 2 bases at J; junction bases unmatched: 7. CDR1 SGHTA and CDR2 FQGNSA come from the germline V gene. The CDR3 DNA is TGTGCCAGCAGCTTACGTCCTAGCGGCAACACAGATACGCAGTATTTT. Translation gives CASSLRPSGNTDTQYF. Based on the CDR3 plus reference TRBV7-2 and TRBJ2-3, the full variable domain is GAGVSQSPSNKVTEKGKDVELRCDPISGHTALYWYRQSLGQGLEFLIYFQGNSAPDKSGLPSDRFSAERTGGSVSTLTIQRTQQEDSAVYLCASSLRPSGNTDTQYFGPGTRLTVL.

The genes are TRBV28 and TRBJ1-2, with 11 nucleotides matching TRBD1. The CDR3 has 15 amino acids. Unmatched junction bases numbered 9, after V lost 5 bases and J lost 7 bases. The germline CDR1 and CDR2 sequences are MDHEN and SYDVKM. CDR3 bases: TGTGCCAGCAGTCCCCTAGGGACAGGGGGACGTGGCTACACCTTC. Translated, it gives CASSPLGTGGRGYTF.

The genes are TRBV4-2 and TRBJ2-1; D gene uncertain. Trimming pared 4 bases from V and 4 bases from J, leaving 2 bases between. Germline CDR1 is LGHNA and CDR2 is YNFKEQ. CDR3 length: 11 residues. Here the CDR3 reads CASSLYNEQFF. The CDR3 region has the DNA TGTGCCAGCAGCCTATACAATGAGCAGTTCTTC.

V is TRBV5-4 and J is TRBJ1-2, with D perhaps matching TRBD1 (5 bases). The CDR3 runs 13 residues. The V gene lost 6 bases and the J gene lost 7 bases, with 16 bases spanning the gap. Germline values: CDR1 SGHNT, CDR2 YYREEE (reference sequence). The CDR3 bases are TGTGCCAGCACGGAACCAGGGAGGGGTGGCTACACCTTC. It specifies CASTEPGRGGYTF.

This chain joins TRBV7-8 and TRBJ1-3; D unresolved. Trimming stripped 3 bases from V and 0 bases from J, with 9 bases between. CDR1 and CDR2 from the germline V gene are SGHVS and FQNEAQ. CDR3 size: 15 residues. CDR3 amino acids: CASSFGLSSGNTIYF. The CDR3 DNA is TGTGCCAGCAGCTTTGGACTCAGCTCTGGAAACACCATATATTTT.

V and J are TRBV7-3 and TRBJ2-1; 14 bases map to TRBD2. The germline V gene has CDR1 SGHTA and CDR2 FQGTGA. With V trimmed by 2 bases and J by 8 bases, 5 bases remained unmatched. This CDR3 comprises 16 residues. The CDR3 region is CASSLAGTSGSDEQFF. CDR3 in DNA: TGTGCCAGCAGCTTAGCGGGGACTAGCGGGAGCGATGAGCAGTTCTTC.

This rearrangement joins TRBV19 to TRBJ1-4; D gene uncertain. Trimming left V 4 bases short and J 3 bases short, with 9 bases between. The CDR3 covers 14 residues. Germline loops: CDR1 LNHDA, CDR2 SQIVND (reference sequence). The CDR3 is CASSTGGANEKLFF. The CDR3 coding sequence is TGTGCCAGTAGTACGGGTGGGGCTAATGAAAAACTGTTTTTT.

CDR3 residues: CASSSGLAGGGADTQYF. In DNA, the CDR3 is TGCGCCAGCAGTTCCGGACTAGCGGGAGGGGGAGCAGATACGCAGTATTTT. V is TRBV5-1 and J is TRBJ2-3; 15 bases map to TRBD2. The CDR3 runs 17 residues. The ends lost 5 bases at V and 4 bases at J; junction bases unmatched: 8. Germline loops: CDR1 SGHRS, CDR2 YFSETQ.

J is TRBJ2-2 and V is TRBV14; D gene uncertain. This CDR3 comprises 16 residues. V was shortened by 0 bases and J by 4 bases, with 12 bases between the two germline ends. From germline, CDR1 is SGHDN and CDR2 FVKESK. The CDR3 region is CASSQDPRASTGELFF. The DNA for the CDR3 is TGTGCCAGCAGCCAAGATCCACGAGCGAGCACCGGGGAGCTGTTTTTT.

In its sample, this clone was seen once. This sequence joins TRBV25-1 and TRBJ2-7; D might be TRBD1 (6 bases). The CDR3 extends over 16 amino acids. Germline assignment: CDR1 MGHDK and CDR2 SYGVNS. Trimming pared 1 base from V and 3 bases from J, leaving 16 bases between. DNA for the CDR3: TGTGCCAGCAGTGAATCTAAGCGGACAGACTTCTACGAGCAGTACTTC. Its protein product is CASSESKRTDFYEQYF.

There are a few counts of this clone. The chain is built from TRBV5-5 and TRBJ1-2; D is uncertain. The germline V and J ends were trimmed by 0 bases and 3 bases, with 9 bases remaining between them. CDR3 length equals 14 residues. CDR1 and CDR2 (germline): SGHKS, YYEKEE (reference sequence). The DNA for the CDR3 is TGTGCCAGCAGCTTGGTCCCAGAGGACTATGGCTACACCTTC. Protein sequence: CASSLVPEDYGYTF.

V is TRBV2 and J is TRBJ2-1; 7 bases fit TRBD1. This CDR3 spans 14 amino acids. CDR1 is SNHLY and CDR2 is FYNNEI in the germline V gene. Trimming took 6 bases from V and 2 from J; bases not matched to a gene: 4. Here the CDR3 DNA reads TGTGCCAGCAGAGGACAGGCCACCTACAATGAGCAGTTCTTC. Translating gives CASRGQATYNEQFF.

This rearrangement joins TRBV27 to TRBJ2-2, with D uncertain. The germline gives CDR1 MNHEY, CDR2 SMNVEV (reference sequence). The ends were cut back, 8 bases at V and 4 bases at J, with 20 bases in the middle. The CDR3 runs 16 residues. Here the CDR3 reads CASAHRSPVITGELFF. Here the CDR3 DNA reads TGTGCCAGCGCCCATCGGTCCCCCGTTATCACCGGGGAGCTGTTTTTT.

This clone was seen only a few times. This chain connects TRBV7-3 to TRBJ1-1, with 7 bases aligning to TRBD1. The V gene end was trimmed by 5 bases and the J gene end by 5 bases; junction bases not matched to a gene: 14. CDR1 is SGHTA, CDR2 FQGTGA, per germline. The CDR3 runs to 16 residues. The CDR3 nucleotides are TGTGCCAGCAGCAAAACTGGTACAGGGGCGAGTACTGAAGCTTTCTTT. Protein product: CASSKTGTGASTEAFF.

V gene TRBV6-5 combines with J gene TRBJ1-2; 9 bases map to TRBD1. The germline gives CDR1 MNHEY, CDR2 SVGAGI. Trimming took 6 bases from V and 2 from J; bases not matched to a gene: 4. The CDR3 is 14 residues long. The CDR3 protein is CASRIGQGNYGYTF. CDR3 bases: TGTGCCAGCAGGATAGGACAGGGGAACTATGGCTACACCTTC.

CDR3 loop: CASSYSGQLYEQYF. The CDR3 DNA reads TGTGCCAGCAGTTACTCGGGCCAGTTATACGAGCAGTACTTC. The V and J genes are TRBV6-6 and TRBJ2-7; D is uncertain. The V end lost 0 bases, the J end lost 4 bases, and 10 bases lay between the germline ends. Germline CDR1 reads MNHNY; CDR2 reads SVGAGI (reference sequence). This CDR3 contains 14 residues.